The 11 T cell receptor beta chains reported below all come from one sample, sequenced in a study of OX40 agonist ivuxolimab in advanced cancers. Clones were sequenced by immunoSEQ multiplex PCR, and TCRdb holds only the in-frame ones, with some missing. The sample records under 45,000 clones, 75% to 85% being singletons. The sequencing here drew on CD4+ or CD8+ T cells sorted from blood, taken in a trial of the OX40 agonist ivuxolimab. The receptors here all came from an adult with an advanced solid tumor such as melanoma, head and neck, liver or kidney cancer.

This clone was observed once. This chain uses TRBV19 with TRBJ2-3; 9 bases align to TRBD1. The germline CDR1 and CDR2 sequences are LNHDA and SQIVND (reference sequence). This CDR3 is 16 amino acids long. V gave up 10 bases and J gave up 2 bases; unmatched junction bases: 13. The DNA for the CDR3 is TGTGCCACCTCGAAACCGGGACAGGGTTTCACAGATACGCAGTATTTT. The encoded protein is CATSKPGQGFTDTQYF. Supplemented by reference TRBV19 and TRBJ2-3, the full variable domain reads DGGITQSPKYLFRKEGQNVTLSCEQNLNHDAMYWYRQDPGQGLRLIYYSQIVNDFQKGDIAEGYSVSREKKESFPLTVTSAQKNPTAFYLCATSKPGQGFTDTQYFGPGTRLTVL.

This sequence joins TRBV19 and TRBJ2-1; TRBD2 matches at 9 bases. Per the germline V gene, CDR1 is LNHDA and CDR2 is SQIVND (reference sequence). This CDR3 is 16 amino acids long. J gave up 4 bases and V 1 base, and 5 bases lay outside the gene matches. In DNA, the CDR3 is TGTGCCAGTAGTATAGTAGGGACTAGCCCTTACAATGAGCAGTTCTTC. It is translated as CASSIVGTSPYNEQFF.

This chain links TRBV7-2 with TRBJ2-3; 8 bases are shared with TRBD2. CDR1 is SGHTA, CDR2 FQGNSA, per germline. After removal of 3 bases from V and 4 bases from J, the junction contained 3 bases not matched to a gene. The CDR3 has 14 amino acids. CDR3: CASSFTSGADTQYF. CDR3 DNA sequence: TGTGCCAGCAGCTTTACTAGCGGTGCAGATACGCAGTATTTT.

V is TRBV11-2 and J is TRBJ2-3; unclear D gene. Between the trimmed V and J ends, which lost 1 base and 4 bases, there was a span of 6 bases. Germline lookup yields CDR1 SGHAT and CDR2 FQNNGV. The CDR3 is 13 amino acids. The CDR3 reads CASSLGFSDTQYF. The DNA of the CDR3 is TGTGCCAGCAGCTTAGGCTTTTCAGATACGCAGTATTTT.

The DNA for the CDR3 is TGTGCCACCACCGGGACAGCGACCAGCTATGGCTACACCTTC. Protein product: CATTGTATSYGYTF. The V gene is TRBV19, the J gene TRBJ1-2; 7 bases are a match to TRBD1. This CDR3 has 14 amino acids. The germline V gene encodes CDR1 LNHDA and CDR2 SQIVND (reference sequence). J was trimmed by 4 bases and V by 10 bases; bases with no gene match: 12.

This chain links TRBV4-2 with TRBJ2-5; TRBD2 aligns across 7 bases. The CDR3 runs 16 residues. V dropped 4 bases and J dropped 2; count of bases not matched to a gene: 10. CDR1 and CDR2 from the germline V gene are LGHNA and YNFKEQ. CDR3 sequence: CASSPSPASGQETQYF. The DNA of the CDR3 is TGTGCCAGCAGCCCAAGCCCGGCTAGCGGACAAGAGACCCAGTACTTC.

This rearrangement joins TRBV5-1 to TRBJ1-2, with 11 bases aligning to TRBD1. V lost 4 bases and J lost 1; bases outside the gene matches: 6. This CDR3 spans 16 amino acids. Germline assignment: CDR1 SGHRS and CDR2 YFSETQ. The CDR3 spells CASSPGQGARNYGYTF. The CDR3 nucleotides are TGCGCCAGCAGCCCCGGACAGGGGGCGCGTAACTATGGCTACACCTTC.

The gene calls are TRBV4-2 and TRBJ1-6; D gene ambiguous. V lost 4 bases, J lost 6 bases, and 10 bases lay in between. This CDR3 contains 14 residues. The germline CDR1 and CDR2 sequences are LGHNA and YNFKEQ. The CDR3 DNA sequence: TGTGCCAGCAGCCCTGAGTTGTCTAATTCACCCCTCCACTTT. Amino acids: CASSPELSNSPLHF.

The rearrangement uses TRBV5-1 and TRBJ2-1; no clear D gene. This CDR3 contains 14 residues. V lost 4 bases, J lost 9 bases, and 17 bases lay in between. From germline, CDR1 is SGHRS and CDR2 YFSETQ. The CDR3 is CASSPGMMTSEQFF. DNA for the CDR3: TGCGCCAGCAGCCCAGGCATGATGACAAGTGAGCAGTTCTTC.

The rearrangement joins TRBV5-4 to TRBJ2-7; 9 nucleotides align to TRBD1. Trimming at V came to 0 bases and at J to 3 bases, leaving 7 bases not matched to a gene. Looked up from germline, CDR1 is SGHNT and CDR2 is YYREEE (reference sequence). The CDR3 is 16 residues long. CDR3 residues: CASSLGGQGIFYEQYF. The CDR3, as DNA: TGTGCCAGCAGCTTGGGTGGACAGGGGATATTCTACGAGCAGTACTTC.

This clone was seen a handful of times. V is TRBV2 and J is TRBJ2-7; D is uncertain. The V gene's germline CDR1 is SNHLY and CDR2 FYNNEI. This CDR3 is 14 amino acids long. Trimming took off 3 bases at V and 3 bases at J, with 12 bases between the two ends. The CDR3 region is CASSDMSLYYEQYF. The CDR3 DNA reads as TGTGCCAGCAGTGATATGAGCTTGTACTACGAGCAGTACTTC.